Each of the 2 T cell receptor beta chains below was sequenced from the same sample in a study of T cell clonality in common variable immunodeficiency. Assay used: immunoSEQ multiplex PCR; TCRdb lists only in-frame clones, some missing. In total the sample includes some 32,000 clones, none of them seen once. The material sequenced was peripheral blood mononuclear cells. The receptors here all came from a person aged 18 to 75 in good health.

This clone showed up many times. The CDR3 end lies 3 residues beyond the end of the read and is filled in from the germline J gene. The genes are TRBV6-2 or TRBV6-3 and TRBJ2-1; 7 nucleotides align to TRBD2. The CDR3 consists of 16 residues. Germline CDR1 reads MNHEY; CDR2 reads SVGEGT. V shed 2 bases and J 6 bases; nucleotides not matched to a gene: 10. The DNA read from the CDR3 is TGTGCCAGCAGTTACCGTCTAGCGGAATCTTGCAATGAG. Amino acid sequence: CASSYRLAESCNE. The whole CDR3 protein reads CASSYRLAESCNEQFF.

This clone was counted ten times or more. The CDR3 goes on 3 residues after the read ends, and that part is filled in from the germline J gene. This chain connects TRBV6-2 or TRBV6-3 to TRBJ2-2; 8 bases agree with TRBD1. Looked up from germline, CDR1 is MNHEY and CDR2 is SVGEGT. The length of the CDR3 is 17 residues. V trimming: 6 bases; J trimming: 5 bases; junction bases outside the gene matches: 14. The CDR3 loop reads CASSPGPHRGVTGELFF. Partial CDR3 DNA: TGTGCCAGCAGCCCCGGGCCTCACAGGGGGGTAACCGGGGAG.